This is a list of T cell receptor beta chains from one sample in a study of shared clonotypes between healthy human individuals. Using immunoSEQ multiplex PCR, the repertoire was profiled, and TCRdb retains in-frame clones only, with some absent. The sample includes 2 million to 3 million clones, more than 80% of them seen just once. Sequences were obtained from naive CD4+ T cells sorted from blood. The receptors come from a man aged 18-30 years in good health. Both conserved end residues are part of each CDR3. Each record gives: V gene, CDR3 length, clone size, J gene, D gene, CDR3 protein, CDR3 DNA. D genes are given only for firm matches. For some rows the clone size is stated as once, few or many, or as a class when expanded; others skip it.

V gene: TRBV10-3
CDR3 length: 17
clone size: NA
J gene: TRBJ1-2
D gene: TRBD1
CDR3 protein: CAIRPSGQGLGGYGYTF
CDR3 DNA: TGTGCCATCCGGCCCAGTGGACAGGGCCTCGGGGGCTATGGCTACACCTTC

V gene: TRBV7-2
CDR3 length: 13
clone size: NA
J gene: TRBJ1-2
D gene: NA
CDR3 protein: CASSPDSVYGYTF
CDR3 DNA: TGTGCCAGCAGCCCAGACAGCGTCTATGGCTACACCTTC

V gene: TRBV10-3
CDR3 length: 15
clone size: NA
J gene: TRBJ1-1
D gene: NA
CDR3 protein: CAISGGLEGDTEAFF
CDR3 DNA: TGTGCCATCAGTGGGGGTCTTGAGGGGGACACTGAAGCTTTCTTT

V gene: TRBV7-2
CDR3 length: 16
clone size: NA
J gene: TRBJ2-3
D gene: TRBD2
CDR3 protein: CASSRRTSGSTDTQYF
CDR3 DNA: TGTGCCAGCAGCCGACGGACTAGCGGAAGCACAGATACGCAGTATTTT

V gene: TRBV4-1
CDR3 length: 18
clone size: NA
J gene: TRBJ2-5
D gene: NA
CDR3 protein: CASSQDVPRAGLGETQYF
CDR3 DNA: TGCGCCAGCAGCCAAGATGTCCCCCGGGCGGGACTCGGGGAGACCCAGTACTTC

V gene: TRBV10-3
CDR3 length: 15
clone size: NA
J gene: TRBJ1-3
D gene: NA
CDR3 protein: CAISSSGSYGNTIYF
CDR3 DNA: TGTGCCATCAGTAGTAGTGGTAGTTACGGAAACACCATATATTTT

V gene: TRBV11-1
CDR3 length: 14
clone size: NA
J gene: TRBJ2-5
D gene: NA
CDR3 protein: CASSLFRVAETQYF
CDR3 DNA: TGTGCCAGCAGCTTATTCCGGGTCGCCGAGACCCAGTACTTC

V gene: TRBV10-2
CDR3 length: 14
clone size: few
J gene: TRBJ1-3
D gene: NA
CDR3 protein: CASSENGSGNTIYF
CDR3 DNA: TGCGCCAGCAGTGAGAACGGATCTGGAAACACCATATATTTT

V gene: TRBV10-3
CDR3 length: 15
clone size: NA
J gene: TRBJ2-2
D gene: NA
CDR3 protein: CAISESQGNTGELFF
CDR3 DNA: TGTGCCATCAGTGAGTCGCAGGGCAACACCGGGGAGCTGTTTTTT

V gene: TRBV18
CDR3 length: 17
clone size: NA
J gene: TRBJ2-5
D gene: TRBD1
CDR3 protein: CASSPSGQGKIRETQYF
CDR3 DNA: TGTGCCAGCTCACCTTCGGGACAGGGGAAAATCCGAGAGACCCAGTACTTC

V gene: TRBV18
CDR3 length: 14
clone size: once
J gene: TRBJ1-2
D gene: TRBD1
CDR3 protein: CASSPQQGDYGYTF
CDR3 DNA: TGTGCCAGCTCACCGCAACAGGGGGACTATGGCTACACCTTC

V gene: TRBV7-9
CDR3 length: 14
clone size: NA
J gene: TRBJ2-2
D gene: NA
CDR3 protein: CASRPGGNTGELFF
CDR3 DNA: TGTGCCAGCCGCCCTGGGGGGAACACCGGGGAGCTGTTTTTT

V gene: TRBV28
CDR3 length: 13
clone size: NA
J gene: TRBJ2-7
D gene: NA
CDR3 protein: CASSWGNVYEQYF
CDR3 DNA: TGTGCCAGCAGTTGGGGTAATGTCTACGAGCAGTACTTC

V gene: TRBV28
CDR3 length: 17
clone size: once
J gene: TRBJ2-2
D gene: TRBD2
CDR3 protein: CASSPPGGGLNTGELFF
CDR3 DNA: TGTGCCAGCAGTCCCCCCGGCGGGGGGTTGAACACCGGGGAGCTGTTTTTT

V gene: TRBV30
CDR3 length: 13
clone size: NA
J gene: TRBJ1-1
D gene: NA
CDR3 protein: CAWSRVVGTEAFF
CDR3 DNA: TGTGCCTGGAGCAGGGTTGTGGGCACTGAAGCTTTCTTT

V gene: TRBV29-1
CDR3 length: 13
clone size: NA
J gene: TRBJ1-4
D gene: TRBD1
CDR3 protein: CSVSDRGSRKLFF
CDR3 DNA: TGCAGCGTTTCGGACAGGGGTAGTAGAAAACTGTTTTTT

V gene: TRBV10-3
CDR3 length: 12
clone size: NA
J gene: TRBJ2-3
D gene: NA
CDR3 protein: CATEAGADTQYF
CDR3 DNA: TGTGCCACCGAAGCCGGTGCAGATACGCAGTATTTT

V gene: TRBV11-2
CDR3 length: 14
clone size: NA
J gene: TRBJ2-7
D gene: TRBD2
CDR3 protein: CASSLAQGGGREYF
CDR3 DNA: TGTGCCAGCAGCTTAGCTCAAGGCGGGGGTCGGGAGTACTTC

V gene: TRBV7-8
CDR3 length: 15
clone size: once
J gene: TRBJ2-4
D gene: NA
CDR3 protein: CASSFGGLAKNIQYF
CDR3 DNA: TGTGCCAGCAGCTTTGGGGGATTAGCCAAAAACATTCAGTACTTC

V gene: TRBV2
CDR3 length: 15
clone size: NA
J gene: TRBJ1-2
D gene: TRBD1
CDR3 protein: CARVYWTGGTYGYTF
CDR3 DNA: TGTGCCAGGGTATATTGGACAGGTGGAACCTATGGCTACACCTTC

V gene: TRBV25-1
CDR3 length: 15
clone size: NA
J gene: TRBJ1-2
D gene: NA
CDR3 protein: CASSIQGRGNEGYTF
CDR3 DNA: TGTGCCAGCAGTATACAGGGCAGGGGAAATGAAGGCTACACCTTC

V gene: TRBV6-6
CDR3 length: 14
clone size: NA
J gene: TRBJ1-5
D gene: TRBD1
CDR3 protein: CASSTRQGNKPQHF
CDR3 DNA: TGTGCCAGCAGCACAAGACAGGGAAATAAGCCCCAGCATTTT

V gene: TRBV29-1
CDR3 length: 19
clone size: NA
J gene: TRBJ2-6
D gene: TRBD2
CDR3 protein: CSVPPGLAGVRTGANVLTF
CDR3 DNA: TGCAGCGTCCCGCCGGGACTAGCGGGAGTTCGGACTGGGGCCAACGTCCTGACTTTC

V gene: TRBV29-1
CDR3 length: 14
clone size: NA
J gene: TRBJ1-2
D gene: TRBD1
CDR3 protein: CSVETGTANYGYTF
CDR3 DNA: TGCAGCGTTGAAACAGGGACAGCTAACTATGGCTACACCTTC

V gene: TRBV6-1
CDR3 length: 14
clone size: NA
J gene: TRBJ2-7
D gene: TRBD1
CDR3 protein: CASRRQGGTYEQYF
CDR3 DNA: TGTGCCAGCAGGAGACAGGGGGGGACATACGAGCAGTACTTC

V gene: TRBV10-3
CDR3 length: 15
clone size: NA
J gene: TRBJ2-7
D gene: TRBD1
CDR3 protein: CAISESRGLTYEQYF
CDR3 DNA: TGTGCCATCAGTGAGTCGAGGGGGCTCACCTACGAGCAGTACTTC

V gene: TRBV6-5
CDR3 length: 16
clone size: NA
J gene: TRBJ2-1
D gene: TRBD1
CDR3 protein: CASSYLSGQGRNEQFF
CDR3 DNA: TGTGCCAGCAGTTATTTAAGCGGACAGGGGAGGAATGAGCAGTTCTTC

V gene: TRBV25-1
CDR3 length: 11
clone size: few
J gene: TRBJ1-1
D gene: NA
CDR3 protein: CASRGNTEAFF
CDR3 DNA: TGTGCCAGCAGGGGAAACACTGAAGCTTTCTTT

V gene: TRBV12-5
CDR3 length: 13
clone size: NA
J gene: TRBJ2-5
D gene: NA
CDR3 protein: CASGFRGGETQYF
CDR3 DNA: TGTGCTAGTGGTTTTAGGGGGGGGGAGACCCAGTACTTC

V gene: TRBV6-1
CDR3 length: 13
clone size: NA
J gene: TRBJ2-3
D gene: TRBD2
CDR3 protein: CASCTSGVDTQYF
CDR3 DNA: TGTGCCAGCTGCACTAGCGGGGTGGATACGCAGTATTTT

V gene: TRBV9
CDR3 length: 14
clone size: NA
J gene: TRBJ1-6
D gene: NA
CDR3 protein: CASSVGGENSPLHF
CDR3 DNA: TGTGCCAGCAGCGTAGGGGGAGAAAATTCACCCCTCCACTTT

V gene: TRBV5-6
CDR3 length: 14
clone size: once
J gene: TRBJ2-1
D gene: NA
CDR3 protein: CASERGTAYNEQFF
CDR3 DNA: TGTGCCAGCGAGAGAGGGACGGCATACAATGAGCAGTTCTTC

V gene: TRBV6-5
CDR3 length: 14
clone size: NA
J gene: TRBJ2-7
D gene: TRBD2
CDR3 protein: CASSYASGVYEQYF
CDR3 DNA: TGTGCCAGCAGTTATGCTAGCGGGGTCTACGAGCAGTACTTC

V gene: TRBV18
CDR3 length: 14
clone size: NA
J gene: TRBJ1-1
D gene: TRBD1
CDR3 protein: CASSSGQGGTEAFF
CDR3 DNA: TGTGCCAGCTCATCCGGACAGGGTGGGACTGAAGCTTTCTTT

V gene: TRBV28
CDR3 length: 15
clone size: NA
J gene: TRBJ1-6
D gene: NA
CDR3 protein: CASSLPLGGGSPLHF
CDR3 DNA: TGTGCCAGCAGTTTACCCCTGGGTGGGGGCTCACCCCTCCACTTT

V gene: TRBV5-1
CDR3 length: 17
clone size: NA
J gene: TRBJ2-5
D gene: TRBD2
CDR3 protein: CASSPLPFRGGQETQYF
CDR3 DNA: TGCGCCAGCAGCCCCCTCCCCTTTAGGGGAGGGCAAGAGACCCAGTACTTC

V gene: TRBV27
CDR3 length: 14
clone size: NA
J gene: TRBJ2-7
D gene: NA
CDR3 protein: CASRSFEGSHEQYF
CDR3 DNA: TGTGCCAGCAGATCCTTCGAGGGCTCCCACGAGCAGTACTTC

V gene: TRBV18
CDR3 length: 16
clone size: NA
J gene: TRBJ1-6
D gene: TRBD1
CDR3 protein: CASSQNRGSSNSPLHF
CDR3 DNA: TGTGCCAGCTCACAGAACAGGGGAAGTTCTAATTCACCCCTCCACTTT

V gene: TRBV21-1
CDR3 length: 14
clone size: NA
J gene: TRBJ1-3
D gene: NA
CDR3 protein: CASTGQISGNTIYF
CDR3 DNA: TGTGCCAGCACCGGACAGATCTCTGGAAACACCATATATTTT

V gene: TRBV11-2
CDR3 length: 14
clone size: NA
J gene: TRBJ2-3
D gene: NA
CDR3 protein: CASSLTEGPYTQYF
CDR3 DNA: TGTGCCAGCAGCTTAACGGAAGGACCTTATACGCAGTATTTT

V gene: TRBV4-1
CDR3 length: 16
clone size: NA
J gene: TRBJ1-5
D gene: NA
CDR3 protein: CASSHLGQADNQPQHF
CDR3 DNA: TGCGCCAGCAGCCATCTGGGGCAGGCAGATAATCAGCCCCAGCATTTT

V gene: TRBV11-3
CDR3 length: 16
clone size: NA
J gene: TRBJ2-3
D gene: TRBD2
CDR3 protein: CASSPGLAGGQDTQYF
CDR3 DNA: TGTGCCAGCAGCCCCGGACTAGCGGGAGGGCAAGATACGCAGTATTTT